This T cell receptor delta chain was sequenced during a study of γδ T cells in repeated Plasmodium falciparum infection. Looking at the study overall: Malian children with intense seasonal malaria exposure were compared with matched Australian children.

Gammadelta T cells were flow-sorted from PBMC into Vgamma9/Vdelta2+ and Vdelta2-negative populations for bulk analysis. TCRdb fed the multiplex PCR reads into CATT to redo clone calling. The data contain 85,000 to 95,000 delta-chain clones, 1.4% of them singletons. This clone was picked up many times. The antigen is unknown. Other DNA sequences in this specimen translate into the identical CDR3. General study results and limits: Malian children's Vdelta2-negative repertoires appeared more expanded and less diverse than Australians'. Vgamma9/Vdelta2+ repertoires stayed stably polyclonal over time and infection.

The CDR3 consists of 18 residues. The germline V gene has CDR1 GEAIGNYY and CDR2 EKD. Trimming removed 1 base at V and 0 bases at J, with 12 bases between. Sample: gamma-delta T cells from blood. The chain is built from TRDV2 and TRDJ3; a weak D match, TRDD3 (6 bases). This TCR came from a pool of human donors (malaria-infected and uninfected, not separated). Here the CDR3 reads CACDTGDSSSWDTRQMFF. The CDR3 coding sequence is TGTGCCTGTGACACTGGGGATTCCAGCTCCTGGGACACCCGACAGATGTTTTTC.